This T cell receptor (beta chain) was sequenced for a study of T cell responses to AZD1222 COVID-19 vaccine. The assay was immunoSEQ multiplex PCR, and TCRdb's table has in-frame clones only and misses some. This table has approximately 120,000 clones, approximately 90% appearing once. The source material was peripheral blood, sampled on day 0 of AZD1222 vaccination. The TCR was taken from an adult in good health.

CDR3: CASSRGGGTGELFF. The CDR3 DNA is TGTGCCAGCAGCCGGGGAGGGGGAACCGGGGAGCTGTTTTTT. The chain links TRBV7-2 to TRBJ2-2; possible D gene TRBD2, 7 bases. The CDR3 has 14 amino acids. Germline CDR1 is SGHTA and CDR2 is FQGNSA. V lost 5 bases to trimming and J lost 5 bases, with 12 bases between them.